This T cell receptor beta chain was captured in a study of molecular identifiers for immune sequencing clone quantification (dated by TCRdb to 2017 to 2018). Turning to the overall study: For a replicate experiment, RNA from roughly 18,000 or 92,000 naive CD8 T cells was divided into five aliquots, and four of the five aliquots were sequenced. This methods study benchmarked molecular-identifier clustering-based TCR repertoire sequencing (MIDCIRS) and TCR RNA copy counting, using CD8 T cells to do so.

This clonotype was seen only a few times. No antigen is known for it. Base-call qualities are not available, and no considerably larger clone is one nucleotide away. Including cysteine and phenylalanine, the CDR3 has 18 amino acids. Left in the record is the CDR3 DNA by itself, 54 bases read in frame from the first base. V is pared back by 5 bases and J by 5 bases, with 25 bases lying between the germline termini. Via the germline V gene (reference sequence), CDR1 is LGHDT and CDR2 YNNKEL. Libraries were prepared through PCR. The reads were generated on an Illumina HiSeq 4000. Bulk TCR libraries were made following a previously described method, with the TCR primers given in Table S5. The Qiagen AllPrep DNA/RNA kit was used to purify total RNA. Before any analysis, reads coming from multiple sequencing runs of the same library were combined into one pool. In the paper's pipeline: Only reads with exact TCR constant sequence were kept, trimmed to 150 nt, and grouped by their 12-nt molecular barcodes. Reads within each barcode group were sub-clustered using a 15% Levenshtein threshold, and quality-weighted consensus sequences were constructed for each RNA molecule. Non-functional sequences were filtered out, along with any lower-count sequence sitting one edit away from another sequence. Based on a fit of two negative binomial distributions, barcode sub-clusters having less than 20% of the maximum read count were discarded. TCRdb trimmed public reads at Q25 via fastp, called clones via MiXCR and kept in-frame beta chains. Under each unique CDR3 protein, matching rows form one entry showing the most common genes and DNA. TCRdb, rather than the study authors, made the V and J calls. This sample holds about 640,000 distinct CDR3 sequences; about 20% were observed only once. The ten largest clones take up 0.75% to 0.95% of the sample.

Naive CD8 T cell libraries were made from around 18,000 to 910,000 sorted cells using 10%, 30% or 50% of purified RNA. On a BD FACSAria II, naive CD8 T cells were FACS-sorted as CD8+CD4-CCR7+CD45RA+ and collected into RLT Plus buffer. Around 10 TCR copies' worth of Jurkat RNA were spiked into roughly 20,000-1,000,000 naive CD8 T cell samples to test detection sensitivity. CD8 T cells were enriched with RosetteSep CD8+ T Cell Enrichment Cocktail and Ficoll-Paque, followed by ACK red cell lysis. The research as a whole found: Modeling indicated about 3.1 TCR RNA copies recovered per cell, compared with around 10 by digital PCR, which implies a capture efficiency of 25% to 35%. Clones above 20 RNA copies held over 99% of molecules in CMV-specific effector cells but under 1% in naive cells. The naive libraries included spiked-in Jurkat TCR RNA (fewer than 11 copies' worth), and this Jurkat TCR RNA is not part of the donor repertoire. Highly expanded clone sizes could be underestimated if identical TCR molecules share a barcode. Without barcode sub-clustering, chimeric consensus sequences inflated TCR diversity; chimeras reached as high as 47%. Spiked-in Jurkat TCR RNA equal to a single cell's worth was reported to be detectable even within 1,100,000 naive CD8 T cells.

The TCR originated in a human donor in good health. Some libraries in this study had Jurkat cell RNA spiked in. The sequencing input was naive CD8+ T cells from blood, with Jurkat cell RNA spiked in. The meaning of the sample's cell subset or site label: FACS-sorted CD8+CD4-CCR7+CD45RA+ naive T cells. This chain joins TRBV3-1 to TRBJ2-1; perhaps TRBD2 is the D gene, with 6 bases matching. The CDR3 loop reads CASSDRPGTLAYNNEQFF. The sequenced DNA: TGTGCCAGCAGCGACCGCCCCGGGACCCTAGCGTACAACAATGAGCAGTTCTTC.